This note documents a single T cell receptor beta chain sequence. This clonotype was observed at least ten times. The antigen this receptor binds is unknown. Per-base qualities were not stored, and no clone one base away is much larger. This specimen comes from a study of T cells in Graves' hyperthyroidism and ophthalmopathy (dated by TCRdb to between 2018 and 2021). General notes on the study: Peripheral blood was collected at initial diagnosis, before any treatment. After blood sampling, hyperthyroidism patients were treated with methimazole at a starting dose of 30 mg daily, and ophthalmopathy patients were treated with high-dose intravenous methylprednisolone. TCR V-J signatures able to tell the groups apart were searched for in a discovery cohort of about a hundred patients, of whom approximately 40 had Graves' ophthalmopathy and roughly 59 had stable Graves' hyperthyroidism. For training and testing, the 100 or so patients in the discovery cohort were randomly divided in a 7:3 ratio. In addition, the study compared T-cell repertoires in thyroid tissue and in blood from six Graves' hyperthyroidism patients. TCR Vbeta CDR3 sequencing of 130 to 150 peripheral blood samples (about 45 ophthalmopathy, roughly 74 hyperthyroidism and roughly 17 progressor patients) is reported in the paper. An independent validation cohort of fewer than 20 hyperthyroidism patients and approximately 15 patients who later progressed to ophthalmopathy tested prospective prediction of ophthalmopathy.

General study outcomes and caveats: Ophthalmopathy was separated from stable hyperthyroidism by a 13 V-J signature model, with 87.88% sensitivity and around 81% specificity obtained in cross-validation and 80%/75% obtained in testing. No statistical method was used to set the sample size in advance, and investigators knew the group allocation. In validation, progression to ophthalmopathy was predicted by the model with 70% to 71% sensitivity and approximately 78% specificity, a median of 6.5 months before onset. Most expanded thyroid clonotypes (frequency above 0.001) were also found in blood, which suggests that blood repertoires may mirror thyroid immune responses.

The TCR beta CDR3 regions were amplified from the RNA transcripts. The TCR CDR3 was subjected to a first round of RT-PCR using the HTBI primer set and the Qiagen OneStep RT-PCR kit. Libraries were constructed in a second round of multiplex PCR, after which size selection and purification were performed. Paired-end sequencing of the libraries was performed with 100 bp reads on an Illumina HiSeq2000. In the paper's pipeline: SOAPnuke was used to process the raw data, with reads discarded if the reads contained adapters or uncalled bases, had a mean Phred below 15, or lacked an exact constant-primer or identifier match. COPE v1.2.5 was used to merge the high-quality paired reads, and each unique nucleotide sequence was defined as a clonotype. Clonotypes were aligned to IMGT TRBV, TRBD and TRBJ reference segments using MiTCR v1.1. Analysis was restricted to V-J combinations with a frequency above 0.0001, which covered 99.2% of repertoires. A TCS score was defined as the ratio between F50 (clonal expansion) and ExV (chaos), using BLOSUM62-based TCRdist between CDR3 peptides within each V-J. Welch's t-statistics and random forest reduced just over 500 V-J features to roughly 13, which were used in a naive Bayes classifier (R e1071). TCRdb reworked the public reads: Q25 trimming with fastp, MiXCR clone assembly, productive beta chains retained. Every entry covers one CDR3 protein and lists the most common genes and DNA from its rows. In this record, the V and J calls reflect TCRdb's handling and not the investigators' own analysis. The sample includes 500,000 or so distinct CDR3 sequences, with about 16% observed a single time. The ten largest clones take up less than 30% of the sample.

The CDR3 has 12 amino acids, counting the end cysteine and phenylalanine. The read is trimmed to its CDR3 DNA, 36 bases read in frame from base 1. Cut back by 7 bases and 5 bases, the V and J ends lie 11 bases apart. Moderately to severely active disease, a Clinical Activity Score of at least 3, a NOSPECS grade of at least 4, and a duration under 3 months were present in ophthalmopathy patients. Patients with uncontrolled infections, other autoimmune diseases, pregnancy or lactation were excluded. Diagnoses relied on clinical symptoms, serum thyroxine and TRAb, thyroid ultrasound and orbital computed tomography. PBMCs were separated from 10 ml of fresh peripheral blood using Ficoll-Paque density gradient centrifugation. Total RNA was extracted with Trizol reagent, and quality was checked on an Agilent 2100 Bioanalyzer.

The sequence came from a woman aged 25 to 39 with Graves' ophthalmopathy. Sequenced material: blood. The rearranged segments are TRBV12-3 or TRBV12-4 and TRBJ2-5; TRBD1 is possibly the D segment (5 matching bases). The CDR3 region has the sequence CASTDSHETQYF. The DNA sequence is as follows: TGTGCCAGCACCGACAGTCACGAGACCCAGTACTTC.